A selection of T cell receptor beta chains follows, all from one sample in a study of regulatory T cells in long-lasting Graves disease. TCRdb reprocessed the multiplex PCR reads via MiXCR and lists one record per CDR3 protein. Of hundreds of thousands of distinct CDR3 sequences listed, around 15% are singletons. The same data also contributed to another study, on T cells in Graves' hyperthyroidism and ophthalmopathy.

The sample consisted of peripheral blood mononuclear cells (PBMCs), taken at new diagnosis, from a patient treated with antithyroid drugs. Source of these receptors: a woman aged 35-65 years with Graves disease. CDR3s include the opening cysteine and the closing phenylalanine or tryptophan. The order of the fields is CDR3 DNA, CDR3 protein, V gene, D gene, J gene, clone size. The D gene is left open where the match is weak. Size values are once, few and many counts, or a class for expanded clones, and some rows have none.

CDR3nt: TGTGCCAGCACCCAGGGGTTTGATACGCAGTATTTT
CDR3aa: CASTQGFDTQYF
v_gene: TRBV12-3/TRBV12-4
d_gene: .
j_gene: TRBJ2-3
abundance: few

CDR3nt: TGCGCCAGCAGCTCACAGGCCCCAGGTGGAAACTATGGCTACACCTTC
CDR3aa: CASSSQAPGGNYGYTF
v_gene: TRBV5-1
d_gene: .
j_gene: TRBJ1-2
abundance: many

CDR3nt: TGTGCCAGCAGGACAGGGGGCGATCAGCCCCAGCATTTT
CDR3aa: CASRTGGDQPQHF
v_gene: TRBV6-1
d_gene: TRBD1
j_gene: TRBJ1-5
abundance: many

CDR3nt: TGTGCCAGCAGTTCTCAGGGGACCCAGCCCCAGCATTTT
CDR3aa: CASSSQGTQPQHF
v_gene: TRBV6-5
d_gene: .
j_gene: TRBJ1-5
abundance: many

CDR3nt: TGTGCCAGCAGCCAAGTACCGGGGGCGGTCTCAGATACGCAGCATTTT
CDR3aa: CASSQVPGAVSDTQHF
v_gene: TRBV3-1
d_gene: .
j_gene: TRBJ1-5
abundance: .

CDR3nt: TGCGCCAGCAGCTCTTACGCCGGGACAGGGGCTGGAAACACCATATATTTT
CDR3aa: CASSSYAGTGAGNTIYF
v_gene: TRBV5-1
d_gene: TRBD1
j_gene: TRBJ1-3
abundance: .

CDR3nt: TGCGCCAGCAGCTTGGACCCCCCTCCTTCCTACAATGAGCAGTTCTTC
CDR3aa: CASSLDPPPSYNEQFF
v_gene: TRBV5-1
d_gene: .
j_gene: TRBJ2-1
abundance: many

CDR3nt: TGTGCCAGCAGCTCCCTGGAACGGGGGGGCTTTGGGGCCAACGTCCTGACTTTC
CDR3aa: CASSSLERGGFGANVLTF
v_gene: TRBV11-2
d_gene: TRBD2
j_gene: TRBJ2-6
abundance: .

CDR3nt: TGTGCCACCAGCAAAGCATTAGGAAGGGACAGGGTGAATGAAAAACTGTTTTTT
CDR3aa: CATSKALGRDRVNEKLFF
v_gene: TRBV15
d_gene: TRBD1
j_gene: TRBJ1-4
abundance: many

CDR3nt: TGTGCCAGCAGCCAAGAAGGATGGATGAACACTGAAGCTTTCTTT
CDR3aa: CASSQEGWMNTEAFF
v_gene: TRBV4-2
d_gene: .
j_gene: TRBJ1-1
abundance: many

CDR3nt: TGCGCCAGCAGCCGGGGGACCGTTCCGACTGATGAAGCTTTCTTT
CDR3aa: CASSRGTVPTDEAFF
v_gene: TRBV5-1
d_gene: .
j_gene: TRBJ1-1
abundance: few

CDR3nt: TGTGCCAGTAGTATACCGGGCCACGCAAATTCACCCCTCCACTTT
CDR3aa: CASSIPGHANSPLHF
v_gene: TRBV19
d_gene: .
j_gene: TRBJ1-6
abundance: .

CDR3nt: TGTGCCAGCAGACTCCGACAGGGGGGTTATGGCTACACCTTC
CDR3aa: CASRLRQGGYGYTF
v_gene: TRBV6-1
d_gene: TRBD1
j_gene: TRBJ1-2
abundance: many

CDR3nt: TGCGCCAGCAGCGGGGGAGGGGGGCCCGGCACAGATACGCAGTATTTT
CDR3aa: CASSGGGGPGTDTQYF
v_gene: TRBV5-1
d_gene: .
j_gene: TRBJ2-3
abundance: many

CDR3nt: TGCAGTGCTAGGCCCTCCGGGACAGGATCCCCCACCAATGGTGAGCAGTTCTTC
CDR3aa: CSARPSGTGSPTNGEQFF
v_gene: TRBV20-1
d_gene: TRBD1
j_gene: TRBJ2-1
abundance: .

CDR3nt: TGTGCCAGCAGTGGGGTCGGGCCTCCTCCTATCACCGGGGAGCTGTTTTTT
CDR3aa: CASSGVGPPPITGELFF
v_gene: TRBV6-2/TRBV6-3
d_gene: .
j_gene: TRBJ2-2
abundance: few